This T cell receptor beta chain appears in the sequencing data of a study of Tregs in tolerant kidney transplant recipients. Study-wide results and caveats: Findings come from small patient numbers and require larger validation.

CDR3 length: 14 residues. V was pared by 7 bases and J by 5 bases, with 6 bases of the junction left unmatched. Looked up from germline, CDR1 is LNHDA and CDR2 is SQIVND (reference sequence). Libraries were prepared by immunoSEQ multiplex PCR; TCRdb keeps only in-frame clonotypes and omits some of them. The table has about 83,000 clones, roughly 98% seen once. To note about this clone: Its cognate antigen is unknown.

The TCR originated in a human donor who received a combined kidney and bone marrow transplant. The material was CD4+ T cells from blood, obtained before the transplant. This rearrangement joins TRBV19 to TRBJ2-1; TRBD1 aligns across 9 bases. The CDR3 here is CASTTGTGHNEQFF. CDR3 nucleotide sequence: TGTGCCAGTACGACCGGGACAGGGCACAATGAGCAGTTCTTC.